These 21 T cell receptor beta chains originate from one sample sequenced in a study of T-cell reconstitution after alpha-beta-depleted transplantation in children. Overall study findings and caveats: Several hundred graft clones that had expanded were reportedly the source of alpha-beta T cells about two months after transplant.

Their antigens remain unidentified. Preparation of the TCRbeta library involved a method that used unique molecular identifiers. TCRdb recomputed calls from the PCR reads with MiXCR, one row per CDR3 protein. The sample comprises over 25,000 distinct CDR3 sequences, 5% to 7.5% of which are singletons, and roughly 27% rests with the top ten. This sample comprised peripheral blood, obtained 60 days after TCRalphabeta/CD19-depleted stem cell transplant. These receptor sequences come from a child under two years old who had a stem cell transplant for acute myeloid leukemia, so the T cells may come from the graft donor.

This clonotype is medium-sized within its sample. The rearrangement joins TRBV29-1 to TRBJ1-1; D is undetermined. The CDR3 extends over 13 amino acids. In germline, CDR1 is SQVTM, CDR2 ANQGSEA. Trimming removed 3 bases from V and 1 base from J, with 9 bases in between. This chain's CDR3 is CSVDVTANTEAFF. In DNA form, the CDR3 reads TGCAGCGTTGATGTTACAGCGAACACTGAAGCTTTCTTT.

At least ten counts were recorded for this clonotype. The V and J genes are TRBV7-8 and TRBJ2-5; no clear D. V was trimmed by 5 bases and J by 5 bases, leaving 9 bases between them. The CDR3 is made up of 12 amino acids. Per the germline V gene, CDR1 is SGHVS and CDR2 is FQNEAQ. The CDR3, as DNA: TGTGCCAGCAGCCGTAACAAGGAGACCCAGTACTTC. It codes for CASSRNKETQYF.

The sample holds many counts of this clonotype. Written as DNA, the CDR3 is TGTGCCAGCTCATCCTCAGCCTACGAGCAGTACTTC. Its protein is CASSSSAYEQYF. J is TRBJ2-7 and V is TRBV18; no clear D. Trimming left V 5 bases short and J 2 bases short, with 7 bases between. Germline CDR1 KGHSH, CDR2 LQKENI. This CDR3 contains 12 residues.

The chain uses TRBV9 and TRBJ2-7; TRBD2 aligns across 9 bases. This CDR3 comprises 15 residues. V lost 0 bases, J lost 5 bases, and 6 bases stayed unmatched. The V gene's germline CDR1 is SGDLS and CDR2 YYNGEE. In DNA form, the CDR3 reads TGTGCCAGCAGCGTAGCTGGCGGGGGGGGCCACGAGCAGTACTTC. It translates to CASSVAGGGGHEQYF.

This clonotype came up many times. The chain recombines TRBV29-1 with TRBJ2-3; D perhaps matches TRBD2 (6 bases). V lost 0 bases to trimming and J lost 6 bases, with 13 bases between them. This CDR3 spans 14 amino acids. Germline V gene lookup returns CDR1 SQVTM and CDR2 ANQGSEA. CDR3 amino acids: CSVEERGRMDTQYF. The CDR3 nucleotides are TGCAGCGTTGAAGAGCGGGGAAGAATGGATACGCAGTATTTT.

Turning to this clonotype: This may stem from a read error, because a much larger clone lies one nucleotide away. The chain couples TRBV25-1 to TRBJ2-7; unclear D gene. V shed 6 bases and J shed 3 bases, with 9 bases lying between them. This CDR3 contains 12 residues. Germline V lookup: CDR1 MGHDK, CDR2 SYGVNS. The CDR3 sequence is CASSRDCYEQYF. DNA of the CDR3: TGTGCCAGCAGCAGAGACTGCTACGAGCAGTACTTC.

V is TRBV7-9 and J is TRBJ2-7; 8 bases are a match to TRBD2. Losses at the gene ends were 3 bases for V and 2 bases for J; bases not matched to a gene: 3. CDR1 SEHNR and CDR2 FQNEAQ come from the germline V gene (reference sequence). The CDR3 loop spans 14 amino acids. Here the CDR3 DNA reads TGTGCCAGCAGCTTCGGAGCGGGGGCCTACGAGCAGTACTTC. Translation: CASSFGAGAYEQYF.

This clonotype was seen a handful of times. This chain joins TRBV28 and TRBJ2-1; D may be TRBD2 (6 bases). Germline V gene lookup returns CDR1 MDHEN and CDR2 SYDVKM. CDR3 length: 16 amino acids. V gave up 3 bases and J gave up 5 bases, with 17 bases separating them. As DNA, the CDR3 is TGTGCCAGCAGTTTGGCGAGGCGGGAATGGGACAATGAGCAGTTCTTC. Amino acids: CASSLARREWDNEQFF.

This clonotype was recorded many times. The rearrangement uses TRBV7-9 and TRBJ1-2; 10 bases fit TRBD1. Trimming at V came to 3 bases and at J to 4 bases, leaving 8 bases not matched to a gene. CDR3 length: 16 residues. Germline V gives CDR1 SEHNR, CDR2 FQNEAQ (reference sequence). The CDR3 reads CASSFGTGEDIYGYTF. The CDR3 region has the DNA TGTGCCAGCAGCTTTGGGACAGGGGAAGATATCTATGGCTACACCTTC.

V usage is TRBV5-1 and J usage is TRBJ2-1; the D gene is possibly TRBD2 (5 bases). CDR1 is SGHRS and CDR2 is YFSETQ in the germline V gene. With 3 bases removed from V and 5 bases from J, the gap between germline ends came to 6 bases. This CDR3 has 12 amino acids. The CDR3 sequence is CASSSGDNEQFF. The CDR3 region has the DNA TGCGCCAGCAGCTCCGGGGACAATGAGCAGTTCTTC.

Ten or more counts support this clonotype. The V call is TRBV5-6, the J call TRBJ1-5, with a tentative D call TRBD1 (5 bases). Trimming shortened V by 2 bases and J by 7 bases, and 10 bases separated the two germline ends. CDR1 SGHDT and CDR2 YYEEEE come from the germline V gene. This CDR3 is built from 13 residues. The CDR3 here is CASSFEGLQPQHF. The CDR3 nucleotides read TGTGCCAGCAGCTTTGAGGGACTGCAGCCCCAGCATTTT.

This clonotype has at least ten counts. V is TRBV11-2 and J is TRBJ2-2, with 9 positions matching TRBD2. CDR3 length: 16 residues. Germline-derived CDR1 and CDR2 are SGHAT and FQNNGV. V shed 5 bases, J shed 15 bases, and the junction held 19 bases outside the gene matches. CDR3 DNA sequence: TGTGCCAGCAGCCTTACCGGGCGGGAGGGCCTTTTAATGGTGTTTTTT. Translating it yields CASSLTGREGLLMVFF.

At least ten counts were recorded for this clonotype. This rearrangement joins TRBV5-8 to TRBJ1-2; D is perhaps TRBD1 (6 bases). There are 13 residues in the CDR3. Germline CDR1 and CDR2: SGHTS and YDEGEE. V was trimmed by 1 base and J by 7 bases, leaving 11 bases between them. CDR3 in DNA: TGTGCCAGCAGCTTGTACAGGGCCCCTGGCTACACCTTC. This encodes CASSLYRAPGYTF.

This clonotype was picked up many times. V and J are TRBV9 and TRBJ2-4; D is uncertain. The V end was cut by 4 bases, the J end by 3 bases, with 11 bases between. The CDR3 runs 14 residues. Germline V lookup: CDR1 SGDLS, CDR2 YYNGEE. Here the CDR3 DNA reads TGTGCCAGCAGCCCCCGACCGAGCAAAAACATTCAGTACTTC. Protein: CASSPRPSKNIQYF.

This clonotype occurred many times. This rearrangement joins TRBV11-2 to TRBJ2-5; D perhaps matches TRBD1 (6 bases). Germline CDR1 is SGHAT and CDR2 is FQNNGV. This CDR3 has 15 residues. Trimming shortened V by 5 bases and J by 5 bases, and 18 bases separated the two germline ends. The CDR3 region is CASSASPGHRETQYF. The CDR3 bases are TGTGCCAGCAGCGCATCACCGGGACACCGGGAGACCCAGTACTTC. Full variable domain (outside the CDR3, taken from reference TRBV11-2 and TRBJ2-5): EAGVAQSPRYKIIEKRQSVAFWCNPISGHATLYWYQQILGQGPKLLIQFQNNGVVDDSQLPKDRFSAERLKGVDSTLKIQPAKLEDSAVYLCASSASPGHRETQYFGPGTRLLVL.

This clonotype was seen at least ten times. This chain connects TRBV20-1 to TRBJ2-7, with TRBD2 matching over 8 bases. This CDR3 spans 15 amino acids. J gave up 6 bases and V 4 bases, and 14 bases lay outside the gene matches. CDR1 is DFQATT, CDR2 SNEGSKA, per germline (reference sequence). The CDR3 DNA reads as TGCAGTGCTACAGGCGCCCGGCGGGAGGTGGGCGAGCAGTACTTC. Amino acid sequence: CSATGARREVGEQYF.

Ten or more counts support this clonotype. CDR3 in amino acids: CAIRQGRNSPLHF. CDR3 nucleotides: TGTGCCATCAGGCAGGGGAGGAATTCACCCCTCCACTTT. The chain carries TRBV10-3 and TRBJ1-6; the D gene is possibly TRBD1 (6 bases). V gave up 6 bases and J gave up 7 bases, with 10 bases separating them. Germline CDR1 reads ENHRY; CDR2 reads SYGVKD. The CDR3 length is 13 residues.

This clonotype occurred many times. V and J are TRBV6-5 and TRBJ2-1; no clear D. This CDR3 has 14 amino acids. V lost 2 bases to trimming and J lost 7 bases, with 12 bases between them. Germline CDR1 and CDR2: MNHEY and SVGAGI. CDR3 sequence (DNA): TGTGCCAGCAGTTACCAAACCGGTCCTAATGAGCAGTTCTTC. Protein: CASSYQTGPNEQFF.

This clonotype was seen ten or more times. The chain couples TRBV7-2 to TRBJ2-5; D unresolved. Germline CDR1 SGHTA, CDR2 FQGNSA. Trimming removed 6 bases from V and 3 bases from J, with 17 bases in between. The CDR3 totals 15 residues. CDR3 residues: CASRLWEAPKETQYF. The CDR3 nucleotides are TGTGCCAGCAGGCTCTGGGAAGCCCCCAAAGAGACCCAGTACTTC.

This clonotype was observed many times. This chain uses TRBV20-1 with TRBJ1-6; no clear D gene. CDR1 and CDR2 (germline): DFQATT, SNEGSKA (reference sequence). The CDR3 is made up of 15 amino acids. V was cut by 5 bases and J by 6 bases, with 17 bases left in between. The CDR3 nucleotides read TGCAGTGCTCGTTTTGTCGCCCGTCGTAATTCACCCCTCCACTTT. Its translation is CSARFVARRNSPLHF.

This clonotype was found many times. The chain combines TRBV13 with TRBJ2-7, with a possible D match to TRBD2 (5 bases). Germline V CDR1 and CDR2: PRHDT, FYEKMQ (reference sequence). Trimming removed 3 bases from V and 4 bases from J, with 10 bases in between. This CDR3 is 13 amino acids long. Here the CDR3 reads CASSLDGGYEQYF. For the CDR3, the DNA is TGTGCCAGCAGCTTGGACGGAGGTTACGAGCAGTACTTC.